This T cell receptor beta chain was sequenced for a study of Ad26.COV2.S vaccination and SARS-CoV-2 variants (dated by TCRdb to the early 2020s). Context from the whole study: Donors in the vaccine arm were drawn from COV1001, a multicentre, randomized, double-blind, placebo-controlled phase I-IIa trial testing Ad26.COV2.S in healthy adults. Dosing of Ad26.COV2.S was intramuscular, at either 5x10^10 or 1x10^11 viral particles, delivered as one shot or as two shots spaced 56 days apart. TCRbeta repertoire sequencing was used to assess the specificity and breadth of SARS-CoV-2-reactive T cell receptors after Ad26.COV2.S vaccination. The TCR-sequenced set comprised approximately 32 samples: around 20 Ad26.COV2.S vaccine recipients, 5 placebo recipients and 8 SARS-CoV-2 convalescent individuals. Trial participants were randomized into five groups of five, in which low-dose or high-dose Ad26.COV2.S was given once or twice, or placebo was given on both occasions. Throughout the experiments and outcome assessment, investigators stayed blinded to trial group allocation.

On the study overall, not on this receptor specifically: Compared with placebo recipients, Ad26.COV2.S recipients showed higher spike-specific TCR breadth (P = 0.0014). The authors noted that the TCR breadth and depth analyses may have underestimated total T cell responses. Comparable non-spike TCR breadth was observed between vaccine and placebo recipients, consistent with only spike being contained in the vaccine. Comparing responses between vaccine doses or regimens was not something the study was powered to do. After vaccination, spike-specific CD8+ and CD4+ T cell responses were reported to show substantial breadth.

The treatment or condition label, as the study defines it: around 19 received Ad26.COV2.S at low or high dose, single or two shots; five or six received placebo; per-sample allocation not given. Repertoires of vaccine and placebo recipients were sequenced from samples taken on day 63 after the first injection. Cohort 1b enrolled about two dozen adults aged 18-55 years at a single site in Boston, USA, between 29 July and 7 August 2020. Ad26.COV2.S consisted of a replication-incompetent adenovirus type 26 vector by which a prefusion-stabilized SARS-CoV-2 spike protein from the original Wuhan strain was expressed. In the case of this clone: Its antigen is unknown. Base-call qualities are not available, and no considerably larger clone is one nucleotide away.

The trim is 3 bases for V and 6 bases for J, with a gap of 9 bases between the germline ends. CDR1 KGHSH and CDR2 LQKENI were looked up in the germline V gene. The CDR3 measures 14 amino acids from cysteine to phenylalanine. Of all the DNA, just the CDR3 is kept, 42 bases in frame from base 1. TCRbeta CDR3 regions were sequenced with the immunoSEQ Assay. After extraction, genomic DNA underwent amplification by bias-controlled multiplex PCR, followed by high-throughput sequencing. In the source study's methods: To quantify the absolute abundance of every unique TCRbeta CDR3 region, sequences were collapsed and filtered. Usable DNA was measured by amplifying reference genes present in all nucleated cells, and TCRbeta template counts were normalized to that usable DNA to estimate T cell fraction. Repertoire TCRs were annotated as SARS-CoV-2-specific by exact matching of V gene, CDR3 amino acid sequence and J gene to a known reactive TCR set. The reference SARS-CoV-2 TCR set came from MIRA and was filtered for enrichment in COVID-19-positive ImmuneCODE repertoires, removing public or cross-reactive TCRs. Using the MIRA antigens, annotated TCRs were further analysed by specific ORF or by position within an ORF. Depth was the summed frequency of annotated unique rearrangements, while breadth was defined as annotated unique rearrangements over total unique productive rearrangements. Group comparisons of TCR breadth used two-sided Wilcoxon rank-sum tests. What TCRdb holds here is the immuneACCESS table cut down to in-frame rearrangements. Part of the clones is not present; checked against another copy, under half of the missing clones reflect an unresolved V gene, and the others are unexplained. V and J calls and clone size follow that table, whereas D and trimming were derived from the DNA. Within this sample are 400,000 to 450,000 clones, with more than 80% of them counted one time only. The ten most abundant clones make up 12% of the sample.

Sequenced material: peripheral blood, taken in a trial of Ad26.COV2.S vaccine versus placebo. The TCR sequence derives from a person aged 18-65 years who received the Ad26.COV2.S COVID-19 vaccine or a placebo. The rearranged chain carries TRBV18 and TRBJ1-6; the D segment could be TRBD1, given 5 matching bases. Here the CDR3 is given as CASSPGTANSPLHF. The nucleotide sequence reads TGTGCCAGCTCACCCGGGACGGCTAATTCACCCCTCCACTTT.